The sequence of this T cell receptor beta chain was determined in a study of T cell responses to AZD1222 COVID-19 vaccine (dated by TCRdb to about 2021). About the study as a whole: AZD1222 recipients given second doses at about 4 weeks or at about 12 weeks were pooled, since spike-specific TCR depth and breadth were not found to differ between the two schedules. TCR sequencing covered fewer than 250 trial participants: 207 given two doses of AZD1222 and around 26 given two doses of MenACWY control vaccine. Enrollment into the trials was organized by age into subgroups of 18-55, 56-69 and 70-plus years, and those subgroups contained roughly 150, 30 and 60 TCR-sequenced participants, respectively. General conclusions and limits of the study: Conclusions about previously exposed vaccinees are limited, since just six AZD1222 recipients were seropositive for SARS-CoV-2 at baseline. A significant rise in spike-specific TCR breadth and depth was observed after two AZD1222 doses relative to day 0 and relative to MenACWY recipients. The whole spike protein was spanned by vaccine-associated CD4 TCRs, and dominant responses were seen in regions 160-218 and 743-854. Because no samples from the day 14 peak response were available, repertoires could be characterized only after the peak T cell response. Most participants were white British and females outnumbered males, and the authors suggested that clonal diversity may have been underestimated. Reportedly, close to half of the unique spike-specific TCRs recognized epitopes lying outside the regions that are mutated in the B.1.351 and B.1.1.7 variants. In the small 56-69-year group, the increase in depth fell short of significance, most likely because of low power.

The CDR3 regions of human TCRbeta chains were subjected to immunosequencing. In the source study's methods: Repertoire TCRs were checked for matches against a reference library of SARS-CoV-2-specific TCRs that had been generated using the MIRA antigen-specificity platform. Breadth meant the fraction of unique TCRs that were SARS-CoV-2-associated, whereas depth meant the fraction of total T cells that were SARS-CoV-2-associated. Using the MIRA data, every spike-specific TCR was mapped to the spike region that the TCR reacted to and assigned to either a CD4 or a CD8 class. Log10-transformed breadth and depth values were compared by one-way ANOVA with Sidak's multiple comparisons tests. TCRdb retrieved this table from immuneACCESS and kept in-frame rearrangements only. Not all clones are present; in checked studies, unresolved V genes account for under half, and no reason is known for the remainder. The V and J calls and clone size are taken from that table; D and trimming were inferred from the DNA. For this sample the table gives 170,000 or so clones, of which approximately 93% were detected only once. 0.7% to 0.9% of the sample lies in the top ten.

This clone was detected once. It has no known antigen specificity. No per-base quality is available; no much larger clone lies one base away. CDR1 is given as DFQATT and CDR2 as SNEGSKA, both from the germline V gene (reference sequence). The CDR3 sequence holds 14 residues, the cysteine and phenylalanine included. The only DNA kept is the CDR3, 42 bases in frame from the first base. The junction carries 16 bases between V and J, which are trimmed by 3 bases and 7 bases respectively. Sample time point, as interpreted from the label and publication: baseline before first vaccination. The vaccinee samples were drawn from two UK trials, COV001 and COV002, one of which was a single-blind randomized controlled phase 2/3 trial testing AZD1222 (ChAdOx1 nCoV-19) in healthy adults. For TCRbeta chain sequencing, PBMC samples from trial participants were taken at day 0 and at day 28 after the second dose.

The sequence was obtained from an adult in good health. This chain is built from TRBV20-1 and TRBJ1-5; TRBD1 might be the D gene, on 6 matching bases. The specimen was peripheral blood, collected on day 0 of AZD1222 vaccination. The CDR3 region has the sequence CSASGADSAQPQHF. The nucleotide sequence is TGCAGTGCTAGTGGAGCGGACAGTGCACAGCCCCAGCATTTT.